The 14 T cell receptor beta chains in this list originate from one sample, sequenced in a study of T cells in localized non-small cell lung cancer. The protocol was immunoSEQ multiplex PCR, while the TCRdb copy is restricted to in-frame clones and leaves out a portion. This sample has about 76,000 clones, with roughly 84% found just once. The material sequenced was peripheral blood, taken before any cancer treatment. These receptors all stem from a female donor of 60 years or more with stage I lung adenocarcinoma.

The V call is TRBV18, the J call TRBJ2-7; 10 nucleotides line up with TRBD2. Trimming cost V 3 bases and J 4 bases; bases outside gene matches: 6. The CDR3 runs to 15 residues. Looked up from germline, CDR1 is KGHSH and CDR2 is LQKENI. CDR3 DNA: TGTGCCAGCTCACCGGTGACTAGCGGGTCGTACGAGCAGTACTTC. It specifies CASSPVTSGSYEQYF.

This sequence joins TRBV4-2 and TRBJ2-5, with 12 bases fitting TRBD2. Germline-derived CDR1 and CDR2 are LGHNA and YNFKEQ. V gave up 4 bases and J gave up 5 bases; unmatched junction bases: 14. The CDR3 runs 18 residues. CDR3 region: CASSPQPLAGGPGETQYF. CDR3 bases: TGTGCCAGCAGCCCCCAACCCCTAGCGGGAGGGCCTGGGGAGACCCAGTACTTC.

V gene TRBV28 combines with J gene TRBJ2-1; D may correspond to TRBD1 or TRBD2 (5 bases each). CDR3 length equals 14 residues. Trimming stripped 3 bases from V and 8 bases from J, with 14 bases between. CDR1 is MDHEN, CDR2 SYDVKM, per germline. CDR3 nucleotides: TGTGCCAGCAGTTTCGGCCTCCGAGGGGATGAGCAGTTCTTC. It codes for CASSFGLRGDEQFF.

This chain uses TRBV19 with TRBJ2-1; D may be TRBD2 (6 bases). The CDR3 is made up of 17 amino acids. Germline assignment: CDR1 LNHDA and CDR2 SQIVND (reference sequence). Trimming removed 5 bases at V and 2 bases at J, with 19 bases between. This CDR3 reads CASSPGSGLYTYNEQFF. CDR3 nucleotide sequence: TGTGCCAGTAGTCCTGGATCGGGACTGTACACCTACAATGAGCAGTTCTTC. Based on the CDR3 plus reference TRBV19 and TRBJ2-1, the full variable domain is DGGITQSPKYLFRKEGQNVTLSCEQNLNHDAMYWYRQDPGQGLRLIYYSQIVNDFQKGDIAEGYSVSREKKESFPLTVTSAQKNPTAFYLCASSPGSGLYTYNEQFFGPGTRLTVL.

The chain recombines TRBV28 with TRBJ2-5; no clear D. V was shortened by 6 bases and J by 1 base, with 3 bases between the two germline ends. Per germline, CDR1 MDHEN and CDR2 SYDVKM. The CDR3 has 11 residues. The CDR3, as DNA: TGTGCCAGCAGCATCCAAGAGACCCAGTACTTC. This sequence encodes CASSIQETQYF.

The CDR3, as DNA: TGCGCCAGCAGCGTAGATCGCGGGAGGGGGACCCAGTACTTC. It yields the protein CASSVDRGRGTQYF. The J gene is TRBJ2-5, the V gene TRBV5-1; TRBD2 aligns across 9 bases. J was trimmed by 7 bases and V by 4 bases; bases with no gene match: 8. CDR1 is SGHRS, CDR2 YFSETQ, per germline. CDR3 length equals 14 residues.

In this sample, this clone turned up once. This chain connects TRBV7-3 to TRBJ2-3, with 15 bases that match TRBD2. Losses at the gene ends were 5 bases for V and 3 bases for J; bases not matched to a gene: 6. The CDR3 is made up of 17 amino acids. Germline CDR1 and CDR2: SGHTA and FQGTGA. This CDR3 is CASSPGTSGGPTDTQYF. For the CDR3, the DNA is TGTGCCAGCAGCCCAGGGACTAGCGGGGGGCCGACAGATACGCAGTATTTT.

The CDR3 region has the DNA TGTGCCAGCAGCTCAACAGGGAGCAATCAGCCCCAGCATTTT. Protein: CASSSTGSNQPQHF. The V call is TRBV7-9, the J call TRBJ1-5; the D gene is possibly TRBD1 (6 bases). V was pared by 4 bases and J by 1 base, with 8 bases between. CDR3 length: 14 amino acids. Germline V CDR1 and CDR2: SEHNR, FQNEAQ (reference sequence).

This clone appeared a few times. The chain combines TRBV19 with TRBJ2-6; 7 positions match TRBD1. Germline CDR1 and CDR2: LNHDA and SQIVND (reference sequence). The V gene end was trimmed by 5 bases and the J gene end by 0 bases; junction bases not matched to a gene: 7. The CDR3 spans 17 residues. The DNA of the CDR3 is TGTGCCAGTAGTGTACAGGGGTTCAGCTCTGGGGCCAACGTCCTGACTTTC. Its protein is CASSVQGFSSGANVLTF.

V is TRBV27 and J is TRBJ1-5, with D uncertain. V lost 4 bases and J 3 bases, leaving 10 bases between the germline ends. Germline values: CDR1 MNHEY, CDR2 SMNVEV (reference sequence). The CDR3 sequence is 14 residues long. CDR3 region: CASSSAGTNQPQHF. Here the CDR3 DNA reads TGTGCCAGCAGTTCCGCCGGAACCAATCAGCCCCAGCATTTT.

With respect to this clone: Distinct nucleotide sequences in the sample also encode this CDR3. The J gene is TRBJ1-5, the V gene TRBV10-3; tentative D call: TRBD1 (5 bases). There are 14 residues in the CDR3. Trimming pared 8 bases from V and 0 bases from J, leaving 11 bases between. Germline V gene sequence: CDR1 ENHRY, CDR2 SYGVKD. The CDR3 sequence is CAIGTGDSNQPQHF. The CDR3 DNA sequence: TGTGCCATCGGGACGGGGGATAGCAATCAGCCCCAGCATTTT.

CDR3 bases: TGTGCCAGCAGCTTAGCGACGCAAGACAATGAGCAGTTCTTC. Protein: CASSLATQDNEQFF. The chain employs TRBV7-6 and TRBJ2-1, with D unresolved. Per the germline V gene, CDR1 is SGHVS and CDR2 is FNYEAQ. Trimming took off 0 bases at V and 5 bases at J, with 8 bases between the two ends. The CDR3 extends over 14 amino acids. Full variable domain (remainder filled in from reference TRBV7-6 and TRBJ2-1): GAGVSQSPRYKVTKRGQDVALRCDPISGHVSLYWYRQALGQGPEFLTYFNYEAQQDKSGLPNDRFSAERPEGSISTLTIQRTEQRDSAMYRCASSLATQDNEQFFGPGTRLTVL.

The genes are TRBV7-3 and TRBJ2-3, with unresolved D. The CDR3 has 15 amino acids. V dropped 2 bases and J dropped 0 bases, with 9 bases sitting between them. Germline CDR1 SGHTA, CDR2 FQGTGA. The CDR3 reads CASSLGPPSTDTQYF. The CDR3 DNA reads TGTGCCAGCAGCTTAGGACCGCCAAGCACAGATACGCAGTATTTT.

A note on this clone: Other DNA sequences from this sample encode an identical CDR3 as well. The chain couples TRBV9 to TRBJ1-5; TRBD1 might be the D (6 bases). In germline, CDR1 is SGDLS, CDR2 YYNGEE. The germline V and J ends were trimmed by 4 bases and 0 bases, with 8 bases remaining between them. The CDR3 totals 14 residues. CDR3 DNA: TGTGCCAGCAGCCGGGGGGCTAGCAATCAGCCCCAGCATTTT. Its translation: CASSRGASNQPQHF.